These 13 T cell receptor beta chains originate from one sample sequenced in a study of T cell repertoires in cytomegalovirus infection. TCRdb reprocessed the reads via MiXCR and lists one record per CDR3 protein. The repertoire has over 450,000 distinct CDR3 sequences, roughly 10% of them found once; the top ten carry roughly 10%. Material: PBMCs. The receptors stem from a human donor in good health (CMV status not recorded). Some clones in this sample may be carry-over from other donors' samples.

The chain couples TRBV7-3 to TRBJ2-7; D is undetermined. V was clipped by 2 bases and J by 6 bases, with 8 bases between them. This CDR3 contains 12 residues. Germline V gene lookup returns CDR1 SGHTA and CDR2 FQGTGA. CDR3 nucleotides: TGTGCCAGCAGCTTAGAACAAGTCGAGCAGTACTTC. It specifies CASSLEQVEQYF.

This clonotype came up many times. The chain is built from TRBV4-2 and TRBJ2-5; 13 bases match TRBD2. There are 20 residues in the CDR3. V lost 3 bases, J lost 0 bases, and 13 bases stayed unmatched. Per germline, CDR1 LGHNA and CDR2 YNFKEQ. The CDR3 nucleotides read TGTGCCAGCAGCCAGGCAAATACGGGACTAGCGGGAAGAAACCAAGAGACCCAGTACTTC. It translates to CASSQANTGLAGRNQETQYF.

V gene TRBV9 combines with J gene TRBJ1-2, with D unresolved. Germline CDR1 and CDR2: SGDLS and YYNGEE. This CDR3 spans 14 amino acids. Deletions cut 4 bases from V and 6 bases from J, with 16 bases between. DNA of the CDR3: TGTGCCAGCAGCCAAACGTCATATGTGGATGGCTACACCTTC. Translated: CASSQTSYVDGYTF.

This sequence joins TRBV6-6 and TRBJ1-1, with 7 bases matching TRBD1. This CDR3 has 14 residues. J gave up 1 base and V 6 bases, and 5 bases lay outside the gene matches. The germline CDR1 and CDR2 sequences are MNHNY and SVGAGI (reference sequence). Here the CDR3 DNA reads TGTGCCAGCAGGGGGACAGTGCGGAACACTGAAGCTTTCTTT. Translating gives CASRGTVRNTEAFF.

This clonotype was detected ten times or more. The chain carries TRBV7-6 and TRBJ1-1; 8 nucleotides align to TRBD1. CDR1 and CDR2 (germline): SGHVS, FNYEAQ. The CDR3 has 14 amino acids. Trimming at V came to 1 base and at J to 10 bases, leaving 8 bases not matched to a gene. The chain's CDR3 is CASSLEGATGAAFF. CDR3 bases: TGTGCCAGCAGCTTAGAAGGGGCGACAGGGGCAGCTTTCTTT.

This clonotype has ten or more counts. The gene calls are TRBV20-1 and TRBJ1-5; TRBD1 matches at 9 bases. V was pared by 3 bases and J by 3 bases, with 3 bases of the junction left unmatched. Germline CDR1 reads DFQATT; CDR2 reads SNEGSKA (reference sequence). This CDR3 is 14 amino acids long. The CDR3 reads CSARWTGDNQPQHF. As DNA, the CDR3 is TGCAGTGCTAGGTGGACAGGGGACAATCAGCCCCAGCATTTT.

This clonotype was seen more than once but under ten times. V usage is TRBV29-1 and J usage is TRBJ2-1; tentatively, D is TRBD1 (6 bases). CDR3 length: 12 residues. Between the trimmed V and J ends, which lost 5 bases and 7 bases, there was a span of 12 bases. Germline CDR1 and CDR2: SQVTM and ANQGSEA. The CDR3 DNA reads TGCAGCGTTCTTCGGACAGCTAATGAGCAGTTCTTC. Protein sequence: CSVLRTANEQFF.

This clonotype was counted at least ten times. The chain couples TRBV20-1 to TRBJ1-3, with unresolved D. The CDR3 covers 14 residues. Germline values: CDR1 DFQATT, CDR2 SNEGSKA (reference sequence). Trimming pared 0 bases from V and 6 bases from J, leaving 12 bases between. CDR3 region: CSARDRGQINTIYF. Here the CDR3 DNA reads TGCAGTGCTAGAGATCGTGGGCAGATAAACACCATATATTTT.

This chain joins TRBV28 and TRBJ2-5; D call uncertain. Trimming took off 4 bases at V and 5 bases at J, with 8 bases between the two ends. The CDR3 is 12 amino acids. Germline assignment: CDR1 MDHEN and CDR2 SYDVKM. The CDR3 DNA reads as TGTGCCAGCAGTTCTCCCACCGAGACCCAGTACTTC. It translates to CASSSPTETQYF. Full variable domain (remainder filled in from reference TRBV28 and TRBJ2-5): DVKVTQSSRYLVKRTGEKVFLECVQDMDHENMFWYRQDPGLGLRLIYFSYDVKMKEKGDIPEGYSVSREKKERFSLILESASTNQTSMYLCASSSPTETQYFGPGTRLLVL.

The table lists this clonotype with many counts. The gene calls are TRBV18 and TRBJ2-1; 11 bases agree with TRBD2. Trimming removed 4 bases from V and 4 bases from J; junction bases left unmatched: 9. Germline V gives CDR1 KGHSH, CDR2 LQKENI. This CDR3 spans 17 amino acids. As DNA, the CDR3 is TGTGCCAGCTCACGGCAACTAGCGGGAGATTTTTACAATGAGCAGTTCTTC. Protein sequence: CASSRQLAGDFYNEQFF.

This clonotype was seen repeatedly, ten times or more. The V call is TRBV20-1, the J call TRBJ2-2, with TRBD2 matching 8 bases. Germline V lookup: CDR1 DFQATT, CDR2 SNEGSKA (reference sequence). The CDR3 totals 14 residues. V shed 5 bases and J 4 bases; nucleotides not matched to a gene: 6. CDR3 bases: TGCAGTGCTCCCAGCGGGAGCGTCACCGGGGAGCTGTTTTTT. As protein: CSAPSGSVTGELFF.

This clonotype was seen at least ten times. The chain is built from TRBV7-9 and TRBJ2-1; D might be TRBD2 (7 bases). V lost 7 bases and J 7 bases, leaving 17 bases between the germline ends. The CDR3 is 14 residues long. CDR1 SEHNR and CDR2 FQNEAQ come from the germline V gene (reference sequence). Here the CDR3 DNA reads TGTGCCAGCACCAGGCCGGGGGGCGGAAATGAGCAGTTCTTC. Amino acid sequence: CASTRPGGGNEQFF.

This clonotype appeared many times. The chain carries TRBV20-1 and TRBJ2-7; TRBD2 aligns across 10 bases. Germline V lookup: CDR1 DFQATT, CDR2 SNEGSKA (reference sequence). The CDR3 has 14 amino acids. The V and J ends lost 1 base and 3 bases, in that order; junction bases with no gene match: 3. The CDR3 loop is CSARVASGSYEQYF. Written as DNA, the CDR3 is TGCAGTGCTAGAGTGGCTAGCGGGAGCTACGAGCAGTACTTC.